The 12 T cell receptor beta chains below all came from one sample that was sequenced in a study of OX40 agonist ivuxolimab in advanced cancers. Clones were sequenced by immunoSEQ multiplex PCR, and TCRdb holds only the in-frame ones, with some missing. The repertoire includes 85,000 to 100,000 clones, roughly 90% of them detected once, and 0.25% to 0.35% sits in the top ten. This sample comprised CD4+ or CD8+ T cells sorted from blood, obtained in a trial of the OX40 agonist ivuxolimab. Receptors were obtained from an adult with an advanced solid tumor such as melanoma, head and neck, liver or kidney cancer.

The chain joins TRBV19 to TRBJ1-4; D might be TRBD1 (5 bases). The CDR3 totals 13 residues. Germline loops: CDR1 LNHDA, CDR2 SQIVND (reference sequence). Trimming took 6 bases from V and 5 from J, leaving 10 bases between them. CDR3 DNA: TGTGCCAGTAGCCAGGGTCTCAATGAAAAACTGTTTTTT. Translated: CASSQGLNEKLFF. Full variable domain (remainder filled in from reference TRBV19 and TRBJ1-4): DGGITQSPKYLFRKEGQNVTLSCEQNLNHDAMYWYRQDPGQGLRLIYYSQIVNDFQKGDIAEGYSVSREKKESFPLTVTSAQKNPTAFYLCASSQGLNEKLFFGSGTQLSVL.

The chain recombines TRBV28 with TRBJ2-3; no clear D gene. Germline V gene lookup returns CDR1 MDHEN and CDR2 SYDVKM. Trimming shortened V by 3 bases and J by 8 bases, and 3 bases separated the two germline ends. The CDR3 spans 10 residues. This CDR3 reads CASSFGTQYF. For the CDR3, the DNA is TGTGCCAGCAGTTTTGGTACGCAGTATTTT. Supplemented by reference TRBV28 and TRBJ2-3, the full variable domain reads DVKVTQSSRYLVKRTGEKVFLECVQDMDHENMFWYRQDPGLGLRLIYFSYDVKMKEKGDIPEGYSVSREKKERFSLILESASTNQTSMYLCASSFGTQYFGPGTRLTVL.

This chain connects TRBV5-1 to TRBJ2-1; no clear D. V gave up 0 bases and J gave up 9 bases, with 7 bases separating them. Germline lookup yields CDR1 SGHRS and CDR2 YFSETQ. The CDR3 length is 12 residues. The chain's CDR3 is CASSLDLLEQFF. The CDR3 DNA follows: TGCGCCAGCAGCTTGGATTTGCTTGAGCAGTTCTTC.

The chain employs TRBV7-3 and TRBJ2-7; 7 bases map to TRBD1. Unmatched junction bases numbered 8, after V lost 5 bases and J lost 4 bases. The CDR3 consists of 14 residues. Germline V lookup: CDR1 SGHTA, CDR2 FQGTGA. CDR3 residues: CASSLGTVPYEQYF. DNA of the CDR3: TGTGCCAGCAGCCTCGGGACAGTCCCGTACGAGCAGTACTTC.

The chain combines TRBV11-2 with TRBJ2-1, with D perhaps TRBD2 (6 bases). Germline-derived CDR1 and CDR2 are SGHAT and FQNNGV. This CDR3 region has 15 residues. V dropped 10 bases and J dropped 1 base, with 17 bases sitting between them. CDR3 DNA sequence: TGTGCCACCTCCACCCTCCGGGGGTCCTACAATGAGCAGTTCTTC. Translating gives CATSTLRGSYNEQFF. Full variable domain (missing parts from reference TRBV11-2 and TRBJ2-1): EAGVAQSPRYKIIEKRQSVAFWCNPISGHATLYWYQQILGQGPKLLIQFQNNGVVDDSQLPKDRFSAERLKGVDSTLKIQPAKLEDSAVYLCATSTLRGSYNEQFFGPGTRLTVL.

The gene calls are TRBV18 and TRBJ1-1; no definite D call. The CDR3 is 15 residues long. Trimming took 3 bases from V and 5 from J, leaving 16 bases between them. In germline, CDR1 is KGHSH, CDR2 LQKENI. CDR3 loop: CASSPSERAGTEAFF. In DNA, the CDR3 is TGTGCCAGCTCACCGAGTGAAAGGGCCGGGACTGAAGCTTTCTTT.

The CDR3 sequence: CASSSWTGDYTF. The DNA for the CDR3 is TGTGCCAGCAGTTCGTGGACAGGGGACTACACCTTC. The chain joins TRBV28 to TRBJ1-2, with 9 bases lining up with TRBD1. The germline gives CDR1 MDHEN, CDR2 SYDVKM. CDR3 length equals 12 residues. Trimming at V came to 4 bases and at J to 10 bases, leaving 4 bases not matched to a gene.

This chain connects TRBV6-6 to TRBJ2-1, with D possibly being TRBD2 (5 bases). Germline CDR1 reads MNHNY; CDR2 reads SVGAGI (reference sequence). Deletions cut 2 bases from V and 10 bases from J, with 12 bases between. The CDR3 consists of 13 residues. CDR3 sequence: CASSYGSRGEQFF. The DNA for the CDR3 is TGTGCCAGCAGTTACGGGTCTCGGGGAGAGCAGTTCTTC.

A note on this clone: At one boundary the junction diverges from the germline segment, which might be a read error. This sample includes further DNA sequences coding for the same CDR3. The J gene is TRBJ1-1, the V gene TRBV29-1, with TRBD1 as a possible D gene (6 bases). Per the germline V gene, CDR1 is SQVTM and CDR2 is ANQGSEA. The CDR3 runs 13 residues. The CDR3 nucleotides read TGCAGCGCAGAAAGGACAGTGAACACCGAAGCTTTCTTT. Encoded protein: CSAERTVNTEAFF.

J is TRBJ1-3 and V is TRBV7-2; TRBD1 aligns across 7 bases. CDR1 is SGHTA and CDR2 is FQGNSA in the germline V gene. Trimming removed 5 bases from V and 4 bases from J; junction bases left unmatched: 11. CDR3 length equals 16 residues. The CDR3 is CASSPATGRVGNTIYF. Written as DNA, the CDR3 is TGTGCCAGCAGCCCTGCGACAGGGCGAGTCGGAAACACCATATATTTT.

V is TRBV5-6 and J is TRBJ1-5; weak D call: TRBD1 (5 bases). V lost 1 base and J lost 3, with 8 bases in between. Germline V CDR1 and CDR2: SGHDT, YYEEEE. The CDR3 has 14 amino acids. The CDR3 here is CASSLPGLNQPQHF. The CDR3 DNA reads as TGTGCCAGCAGCTTGCCGGGACTCAATCAGCCCCAGCATTTT.

The J gene is TRBJ1-1, the V gene TRBV7-3; D is unclear. Germline CDR1 reads SGHTA; CDR2 reads FQGTGA. V lost 4 bases to trimming and J lost 8 bases, with 11 bases between them. The CDR3 contains 12 residues. The CDR3 is CASSSGNSEAFF. The CDR3 DNA reads TGTGCCAGCAGCTCGGGTAACAGCGAAGCTTTCTTT.